This TCR beta chain was found in a study of Graves' ophthalmopathy and Graves' hyperthyroidism (dated by TCRdb to between 2018 and 2020). At the level of the whole study: Peripheral blood was collected at initial diagnosis, prior to any treatment. To tell Graves' ophthalmopathy apart from Graves' hyperthyroidism, and to predict which patients would progress to ophthalmopathy, the study relied on TCR beta repertoire signatures. In total, some 130 blood samples were TCR-sequenced: approximately 42 ophthalmopathy, some 72 hyperthyroidism and about 17 hyperthyroidism-to-ophthalmopathy patients. To explore V-J signatures that separate ophthalmopathy from hyperthyroidism, a discovery set of about a hundred patients was enrolled, consisting of under 50 with ophthalmopathy and approximately 57 with stable hyperthyroidism. The independent validation cohort included about 19 hyperthyroidism patients plus 17 patients who later progressed from hyperthyroidism to ophthalmopathy. In about six hyperthyroidism patients, the T-cell repertoire of thyroid tissue was compared with the T-cell repertoire of blood. Following sampling, methimazole starting at 30 mg daily was administered to hyperthyroidism patients, and high-dose intravenous methylprednisolone was administered to ophthalmopathy patients. The 100 discovery patients were randomly split 7:3 into training and test sets. Results the study describes overall, beyond this receptor: Among expanded thyroid clonotypes with frequency above 0.001, most also showed up in blood, which suggests that blood repertoires may reflect the thyroid immune response. In validation, the model predicted ophthalmopathy progression with about 64% sensitivity and roughly 72% specificity; more than ten predicted patients were CT-confirmed with GO in a median of around 6 months. The 13-signature model separated ophthalmopathy from stable hyperthyroidism with approximately 88% sensitivity and around 84% specificity in cross-validation, and 80%/75% in the test set. No statistical method was used to predetermine the sample size, and group allocation was not hidden from the investigators.

V is clipped by 7 bases and J by 0 bases, and the sequence between their germline boundaries is 19 bases long. Spanning cysteine to phenylalanine, the CDR3 consists of 16 amino acids. The sequence is cut down to CDR3 DNA, 48 bases in frame from base 1. The germline V gene yields MDHEN for CDR1 and SYDVKM for CDR2. This clonotype was seen repeatedly, ten times or more. Its antigen remains undetermined. Base qualities were left out, and no much larger clone turns up one base away. The ophthalmopathy patients had moderately to severely active disease, with a Clinical Activity Score of 3 or higher, a NOSPECS grade of 4 or higher, and a disease duration of less than 3 months. Patients with other autoimmune diseases, uncontrolled infections, pregnancy or lactation were excluded. Diagnosis relied on clinical symptoms, serum thyroxine, TRAb, thyroid ultrasound and orbital computed tomography. Using Ficoll-Paque density gradient centrifugation, PBMCs were isolated from 9 to 10 ml of fresh peripheral blood. Total RNA was extracted with Trizol reagent and quality-checked on an Agilent 2100 Bioanalyzer.

For repertoire sequencing, TCR beta CDR3 regions were amplified from RNA transcripts. HTBI primers and the Qiagen OneStep RT-PCR kit were used in a first-round RT-PCR, which was followed by a second-round multiplex PCR, size selection and purification. Libraries were sequenced on an Illumina HiSeq2000 using paired-end 100 bp reads. The study's own analysis went as follows. SOAPnuke was used for read processing, and reads with adapters, uncalled bases, a mean Phred below 15, or no exact constant-primer or identifier match were discarded. High-quality paired reads were merged with COPE v1.2.5. Clonotypes were defined as unique nucleotide sequences and were aligned to IMGT TRB V, D and J references using MiTCR v1.1. The analysis was limited to V-J combinations with a frequency above 0.0001, which together covered roughly 99% of repertoires. A TCR clonal expansion and chaos score per V-J combination was defined as the ratio of F50 clonal expansion to chaos observed in the TCRdist matrix. Features were reduced by Welch's t-statistics and random forest to over 10 V-J combinations, which fed a naive Bayes classifier. Thyroid-blood repertoire similarity was quantified with the Morisita-Horn index. In-frame beta chains were kept once TCRdb had trimmed the public reads at Q25 with fastp and called clones with MiXCR. Each record represents a unique CDR3 protein, reported with the most common genes and DNA among its rows. The authors' filters were not applied to this entry. Across this sample there are about 500,000 distinct CDR3 sequences, with around 15% seen only once. The leading ten clones occupy over 7.5% of the sample.

The rearranged chain carries TRBV28 and TRBJ2-7; the D gene is possibly TRBD2, with 5 bases matching. The sequenced material came from blood. The TCR was taken from a young woman with Graves' ophthalmopathy. Donor details come from another sample of the same person, matched by shared clones. The CDR3 region has the sequence CASKLDTGGGSYEQYF. The nucleotides read TGTGCCAGCAAACTCGATACCGGAGGAGGCTCCTACGAGCAGTACTTC.